These 2 T cell receptor beta chains were sequenced from one sample in a study of early T cells in non-severe SARS-CoV-2 infection. TCRdb ran MiXCR on the 5' RACE reads and lists one entry per CDR3 protein. The sample has 50,000 or so distinct CDR3 sequences, around 14% seen once. The starting material was whole blood, obtained at baseline. These TCRs come from an adult who was a healthcare worker with PCR-confirmed SARS-CoV-2 infection or an uninfected control (not recorded which).

This chain joins TRBV7-9 and TRBJ2-7, with 7 bases identical to TRBD2. V gave up 4 bases and J gave up 5 bases; unmatched junction bases: 14. This CDR3 contains 16 residues. Germline CDR1 and CDR2: SEHNR and FQNEAQ (reference sequence). This CDR3 is CASSSSWGWGGHEQYF. As DNA, the CDR3 is TGTGCCAGCAGCTCCTCCTGGGGTTGGGGAGGGCACGAGCAGTACTTC.

The chain combines TRBV21-1 with TRBJ2-7; the table's D call, TRBD2, was not checked against the DNA. TRBV21-1 is labeled a pseudogene. This CDR3 is built from 15 residues. The CDR3 sequence is CASRKGREGVYEQYF. In DNA, the CDR3 is TGTGCCAGCAGAAAAGGAAGGGAGGGAGTCTACGAGCAGTACTTC.